Listed here are 7 T cell receptor beta chains from one sample, sequenced in a study of shared clonotypes between healthy human individuals. Produced via immunoSEQ multiplex PCR; TCRdb's table is partial and in-frame only. The table records more than 1,200,000 clones, approximately 98.5% of them present only once. Sequencing used naive CD4+ T cells sorted from blood. Sample subset: CD45RA+ positively selected. These receptor sequences come from a man aged 25-40 years in good health.

Note on this clone: One end of the junction fails to match germline, which may point to a read error. The J gene is TRBJ1-1, the V gene TRBV6-4; D gene unclear. This CDR3 contains 9 residues. Germline V lookup: CDR1 MRHNA, CDR2 SNTAGT. CDR3 sequence: CANQLIQRF. The CDR3 coding sequence is TGTGCCAACCAACTAATACAACGTTTT.

The V call is TRBV7-9, the J call TRBJ2-1, with 10 nucleotides matching TRBD2. CDR3 length: 17 residues. CDR1 is SEHNR and CDR2 is FQNEAQ in the germline V gene (reference sequence). J was trimmed by 10 bases and V by 5 bases; bases with no gene match: 17. The CDR3 region has the DNA TGTGCCAGCAGCCCCGTCCCACTAGCGGGAAGGGGGGACGAGCAGTTCTTC. Its protein is CASSPVPLAGRGDEQFF. Full variable domain (remainder filled in from reference TRBV7-9 and TRBJ2-1): DTGVSQNPRHKITKRGQNVTFRCDPISEHNRLYWYRQTLGQGPEFLTYFQNEAQLEKSRLLSDRFSAERPKGSFSTLEIQRTEQGDSAMYLCASSPVPLAGRGDEQFFGPGTRLTVL.

The chain carries TRBV19 and TRBJ2-7, with TRBD1 identical over 8 bases. This CDR3 has 13 residues. V trimming: 6 bases; J trimming: 4 bases; junction bases outside the gene matches: 5. Germline assignment: CDR1 LNHDA and CDR2 SQIVND (reference sequence). The CDR3: CASSFDRGYEQYF. The CDR3 DNA sequence: TGTGCCAGTAGCTTCGACAGGGGTTACGAGCAGTACTTC.

This clone occurred once. The sample has other DNA sequences that encode this CDR3 too. The chain has TRBV18 and TRBJ2-3; no definite D call. Deletions cut 6 bases from V and 5 bases from J, with 6 bases between. Germline V gene data show CDR1 as KGHSH and CDR2 as LQKENI. The CDR3 runs to 11 residues. This CDR3 is CASSPGDTQYF. CDR3 coding DNA: TGTGCCAGCTCCCCGGGAGATACGCAGTATTTT.

This sequence joins TRBV12-5 and TRBJ2-1; the D gene could be TRBD1 or TRBD2 (5 bases each). The V and J ends lost 4 bases and 9 bases respectively, with 16 bases between them. This CDR3 region has 14 residues. Germline V gives CDR1 LGHNT, CDR2 FRNRAP. The DNA of the CDR3 is TGTGCTAGTGGTTCCCCCGGTTGGGGGAGTGAGCAGTTCTTC. Protein: CASGSPGWGSEQFF. The full variable domain, in which reference TRBV12-5 and TRBJ2-1 provide the parts outside the CDR3, is DARVTQTPRHKVTEMGQEVTMRCQPILGHNTVFWYRQTMMQGLELLAYFRNRAPLDDSGMPKDRFSAEMPDATLATLKIQPSEPRDSAVYFCASGSPGWGSEQFFGPGTRLTVL.

The chain carries TRBV7-9 and TRBJ2-1, with 7 bases fitting TRBD1. The CDR3 consists of 13 residues. With 7 bases clipped from V and 5 bases from J, the junction kept 5 bases outside the gene matches. Germline values: CDR1 SEHNR, CDR2 FQNEAQ (reference sequence). Here the CDR3 DNA reads TGTGCCAGCATCCAGACAGGGAACAATGAGCAGTTCTTC. Protein sequence: CASIQTGNNEQFF.

The chain has TRBV2 and TRBJ1-1; the D gene is possibly TRBD1 (5 bases). V was trimmed by 6 bases and J by 4 bases, leaving 18 bases between them. CDR1 and CDR2 from the germline V gene are SNHLY and FYNNEI. CDR3 size: 15 residues. The CDR3 DNA follows: TGTGCCAGCAGGGAGTGGGGGGGAGGTTTCACTGAAGCTTTCTTT. The encoded protein is CASREWGGGFTEAFF.